A single sample gave rise to the 14 T cell receptor beta chains below, sequenced in a study of blood T cells in healthy people across ages. A J-beta primer mix and a sample-barcoded 5' primer were used in a second PCR of about 7 to 12 cycles. TCRdb analysed the 5' RACE reads with MiXCR anew, one entry per CDR3 protein. The table lists 1.5 million to 2 million distinct CDR3 sequences, about two fifths of them singletons, with 20% to 25% in the top ten. The sequencing sample was made of blood. These receptors were taken from a human donor in good health.

The rearrangement joins TRBV4-3 to TRBJ1-6, with D hard to call. The V end was cut by 4 bases, the J end by 6 bases, with 19 bases between. In germline, CDR1 is LGHNA, CDR2 YSLEER. CDR3 length: 17 amino acids. CDR3 in DNA: TGCGCCAGCAGCCCCAAACCTCCGGGAGTGGGTAATTCACCCCTCCACTTT. This sequence encodes CASSPKPPGVGNSPLHF.

The rearrangement uses TRBV7-2 and TRBJ1-2, with TRBD1 matching over 8 bases. Germline CDR1 and CDR2: SGHTA and FQGNSA. Trimming cost V 5 bases and J 7 bases; bases outside gene matches: 9. The CDR3 spans 14 residues. In DNA form, the CDR3 reads TGTGCCAGCAGCCCCTCGGACAGGGCCTCTGGCTACACCTTC. It codes for CASSPSDRASGYTF.

The gene calls are TRBV7-6 and TRBJ1-5; 10 bases are a match to TRBD1. CDR3 length equals 13 residues. Germline CDR1 and CDR2: SGHVS and FNYEAQ. The trim removed 8 bases at V and 4 bases at J, leaving 2 bases unmatched. CDR3 nucleotide sequence: TGTGCCAGCGGGACAGGGGTGAATCAGCCCCAGCATTTT. It yields the protein CASGTGVNQPQHF.

The V gene is TRBV7-9, the J gene TRBJ2-7; TRBD2 aligns across 8 bases. CDR1 and CDR2 (germline): SEHNR, FQNEAQ (reference sequence). The V gene end was trimmed by 11 bases and the J gene end by 3 bases; junction bases not matched to a gene: 9. The CDR3 is 13 residues long. In nucleotides, the CDR3 is TGTGCCTCAGCAACAGCGGGGGACTACGAGCAGTACTTC. This sequence encodes CASATAGDYEQYF.

The V gene is TRBV21-1, the J gene TRBJ1-2. TRBV21-1 is a pseudogene locus. The CDR3 covers 12 residues. CDR3 DNA sequence: TGTGCCAGCAGCAAAGGGAGGGATGGCTACACCTTC. Its translation is CASSKGRDGYTF.

The sample holds a few counts of this clonotype. V is TRBV4-1 and J is TRBJ2-2; D is unresolved. The CDR3 is 15 amino acids. Germline CDR1 MGHRA, CDR2 YSYEKL. Trimming shortened V by 5 bases and J by 0 bases, and 10 bases separated the two germline ends. CDR3 sequence (DNA): TGCGCCAGCAGCTTGACCGTCGCGAACACCGGGGAGCTGTTTTTT. It codes for CASSLTVANTGELFF.

The V call is TRBV4-2, the J call TRBJ1-6; D is uncertain. Trimming removed 0 bases from V and 0 bases from J, with 15 bases in between. This CDR3 spans 19 amino acids. Per germline, CDR1 LGHNA and CDR2 YNFKEQ. The CDR3 here is CASSQEVTPLGSYNSPLHF. The CDR3 DNA reads as TGTGCCAGCAGCCAAGAGGTGACACCGCTAGGCTCCTATAATTCACCCCTCCACTTT.

This clonotype has just a few counts. The chain links TRBV4-1 to TRBJ2-7; 13 bases match TRBD2. The junction had 9 bases not matched to a gene; V was cut back by 4 bases and J by 6 bases. Germline CDR1 is MGHRA and CDR2 is YSYEKL. The CDR3 has 16 amino acids. CDR3 region: CASSLEPGLAGSEQYF. The CDR3 DNA follows: TGCGCCAGCAGCCTTGAACCGGGACTAGCGGGATCCGAGCAGTACTTC.

This clonotype was detected only once. The rearrangement uses TRBV3-1 and TRBJ2-4; 8 bases agree with TRBD1. The germline gives CDR1 LGHDT, CDR2 YNNKEL (reference sequence). This CDR3 has 17 amino acids. J gave up 7 bases and V 7 bases, and 18 bases lay outside the gene matches. CDR3 region: CASTKERSRGRGNIQYF. Written as DNA, the CDR3 is TGTGCCAGCACCAAAGAACGATCCAGGGGGCGCGGGAACATTCAGTACTTC.

The genes are TRBV7-2 and TRBJ1-2; D not resolved. V gave up 1 base and J gave up 7 bases, with 10 bases separating them. This CDR3 contains 13 residues. The germline gives CDR1 SGHTA, CDR2 FQGNSA. The CDR3, as DNA: TGTGCCAGCAGCTTAGATCGGAGTAGTGGCTACACCTTC. It yields the protein CASSLDRSSGYTF.

V usage is TRBV20-1 and J usage is TRBJ2-3; D not certain. With 2 bases removed from V and 2 bases from J, the gap between germline ends came to 14 bases. The CDR3 length is 15 residues. From germline, CDR1 is DFQATT and CDR2 SNEGSKA (reference sequence). CDR3 sequence (DNA): TGCAGTGCTAGAATCGGCGGAGAGTCCACAGATACGCAGTATTTT. Residues: CSARIGGESTDTQYF.

This chain uses TRBV28 with TRBJ2-5; TRBD1 is a possible D gene (6 bases). CDR1 and CDR2 from the germline V gene are MDHEN and SYDVKM. Trimming shortened V by 6 bases and J by 0 bases, and 11 bases separated the two germline ends. The CDR3 has 14 residues. The CDR3 DNA is TGTGCCAGCAGCCCGGGACACTACCAAGAGACCCAGTACTTC. This gives the protein CASSPGHYQETQYF.

There are many counts of this clonotype. CDR3 residues: CASSYGRVIDSEQYF. CDR3 nucleotides: TGTGCCAGCAGTTACGGCAGGGTAATTGATTCCGAGCAGTACTTC. The rearrangement uses TRBV12-3 or TRBV12-4 and TRBJ2-7; D is possibly TRBD1 (5 bases). V lost 4 bases to trimming and J lost 6 bases, with 19 bases between them. This CDR3 is built from 15 residues.

V gene TRBV6-2 or TRBV6-3 combines with J gene TRBJ1-5; TRBD1 is a possible D gene (6 bases). Germline CDR1 reads MNHEY; CDR2 reads SVGEGT. V was pared by 5 bases and J by 3 bases, with 11 bases between. The CDR3 covers 14 residues. CDR3 bases: TGTGCCAGCAGTACGGGACACCCCAATCAGCCCCAGCATTTT. It is translated as CASSTGHPNQPQHF.